The 30 T cell receptor beta chains in this list originate from one sample, sequenced in a study of blood T cells in healthy people across ages. PCR was performed a second time for roughly 6 to 12 cycles using a sample-barcoded 5' primer and a J-beta primer mix. TCRdb ran MiXCR on the 5' RACE reads and lists one entry per CDR3 protein. There are about 730,000 distinct CDR3 sequences in the sample; roughly 43% occur only once, and 20% to 25% lies in the top ten. Sample: blood. These receptors all stem from an older woman in good health.

The CDR3 protein is CAISESIETTEAFF. CDR3 in DNA: TGTGCCATCAGTGAGTCTATCGAGACAACTGAAGCTTTCTTT. The rearrangement joins TRBV10-3 to TRBJ1-1; D is uncertain. Trimming shortened V by 0 bases and J by 5 bases, and 10 bases separated the two germline ends. The CDR3 has 14 amino acids. The germline V gene encodes CDR1 ENHRY and CDR2 SYGVKD.

The chain combines TRBV6-1 with TRBJ2-1; D is undetermined. V was trimmed by 7 bases and J by 0 bases, leaving 10 bases between them. The CDR3 runs to 14 residues. Germline-derived CDR1 and CDR2 are MNHNS and SASEGT. CDR3 DNA sequence: TGTGCCAGCATTTACGACGGCTCCTACAATGAGCAGTTCTTC. It encodes CASIYDGSYNEQFF.

This clonotype was counted between two and nine times. This chain connects TRBV7-9 to TRBJ2-7; D might be TRBD1 (7 bases). The CDR3 runs 16 residues. V was cut by 1 base and J by 1 base, with 14 bases left in between. CDR1 is SEHNR, CDR2 FQNEAQ, per germline (reference sequence). The CDR3 region is CASSLGAGGLSYEQYF. For the CDR3, the DNA is TGTGCCAGCAGCTTAGGAGCAGGGGGGCTTTCCTACGAGCAGTACTTC. Filled out from reference TRBV7-9 and TRBJ2-7, the complete variable domain reads DTGVSQNPRHKITKRGQNVTFRCDPISEHNRLYWYRQTLGQGPEFLTYFQNEAQLEKSRLLSDRFSAERPKGSFSTLEIQRTEQGDSAMYLCASSLGAGGLSYEQYFGPGTRLTVT.

This clonotype was found a few times. The chain uses TRBV6-2 or TRBV6-3 and TRBJ2-1; 9 nucleotides agree with TRBD1. After removal of 5 bases from V and 2 bases from J, the junction contained 4 bases not matched to a gene. This CDR3 is built from 15 residues. Per germline, CDR1 MNHEY and CDR2 SVGEGT. CDR3 DNA sequence: TGTGCCAGCAGTAGGACAGGGGAACCCTACAATGAGCAGTTCTTC. This gives the protein CASSRTGEPYNEQFF.

Only a few counts were recorded for this clonotype. The chain joins TRBV25-1 to TRBJ1-4, with 8 bases lining up with TRBD1. V trimming: 3 bases; J trimming: 11 bases; junction bases outside the gene matches: 11. CDR1 is MGHDK and CDR2 is SYGVNS in the germline V gene. The CDR3 extends over 15 amino acids. The CDR3 nucleotides are TGTGCCAGCAGTGACTTTACCAGGGGGCAGAGGAAACTGTTTTTT. Translated, it gives CASSDFTRGQRKLFF.

This clonotype has just a few counts. The V and J genes are TRBV20-1 and TRBJ2-7, with TRBD2 matching 10 bases. The J segment lost 2 bases and the V segment lost 6 bases, leaving 7 bases of the junction unmatched. This CDR3 has 14 residues. Germline V gene lookup returns CDR1 DFQATT and CDR2 SNEGSKA (reference sequence). CDR3 coding DNA: TGCAGTGCAGAGGTTGGACTAGCGGCCTACGAGCAGTACTTC. Its protein is CSAEVGLAAYEQYF.

In its sample, this clonotype was seen a few times. The chain joins TRBV4-1 to TRBJ2-5; 8 bases are shared with TRBD2. CDR1 is MGHRA, CDR2 YSYEKL, per germline. The trim removed 2 bases at V and 2 bases at J, leaving 10 bases unmatched. CDR3 size: 17 residues. The CDR3 bases are TGCGCCAGCAGCCAACTCCATTTACAGCGGGGGCAAGAGACCCAGTACTTC. Its translation: CASSQLHLQRGQETQYF.

The chain employs TRBV7-6 and TRBJ1-1, with TRBD1 matching 9 bases. Losses at the gene ends were 5 bases for V and 5 bases for J; bases not matched to a gene: 6. Germline loops: CDR1 SGHVS, CDR2 FNYEAQ. This CDR3 is 14 amino acids long. In nucleotides, the CDR3 is TGTGCCAGCAGCACAGGACAGGGGCGAACTGAAGCTTTCTTT. Translating it yields CASSTGQGRTEAFF.

This chain joins TRBV28 and TRBJ1-5; D gene unclear. Germline values: CDR1 MDHEN, CDR2 SYDVKM. The CDR3 extends over 12 amino acids. Deletions cut 7 bases from V and 5 bases from J, with 9 bases between. CDR3 in amino acids: CASKGLDQPQHF. CDR3 nucleotide sequence: TGTGCCAGCAAAGGCTTGGATCAGCCCCAGCATTTT.

This chain uses TRBV29-1 with TRBJ2-4, with D tentatively TRBD2 (5 bases). The CDR3 length is 15 residues. The V and J ends lost 7 bases and 0 bases respectively, with 16 bases between them. Germline CDR1 is SQVTM and CDR2 is ANQGSEA. This chain's CDR3 is CSALCRELAKNIQYF. The CDR3 nucleotides read TGCAGCGCCCTATGTAGGGAGCTAGCCAAAAACATTCAGTACTTC.

This clonotype showed up just a few times. The genes are TRBV20-1 and TRBJ2-4; D is perhaps TRBD2 (5 bases). The J call may be in error: the DNA end matches TRBJ2-5 better. Germline V gene sequence: CDR1 DFQATT, CDR2 SNEGSKA (reference sequence). The CDR3 length is 13 residues. The CDR3 DNA is TGCAGTGCTAGAGGGGCATTAGCGGAGACCCAGTACTTC. Translating gives CSARGALAETQYF.

The chain uses TRBV6-6 and TRBJ2-7; maybe TRBD2 (6 bases). The ends were cut back, 7 bases at V and 7 bases at J, with 17 bases in the middle. This CDR3 region has 13 residues. The V gene's germline CDR1 is MNHNY and CDR2 SVGAGI (reference sequence). The CDR3 protein is CASTPRGYNEQYF. The CDR3 nucleotides read TGTGCCAGCACCCCCCGGGGGTACAATGAGCAGTACTTC.

This clonotype was picked up a small number of times. This chain connects TRBV20-1 to TRBJ2-3; TRBD2 might be the D (5 bases). The CDR3 totals 15 residues. The germline V gene encodes CDR1 DFQATT and CDR2 SNEGSKA (reference sequence). With 3 bases removed from V and 4 bases from J, the gap between germline ends came to 17 bases. The CDR3 spells CSARKALASSDTQYF. The CDR3, as DNA: TGCAGTGCTAGGAAGGCCCTGGCTAGCTCAGATACGCAGTATTTT.

This rearrangement joins TRBV10-3 to TRBJ1-1; 8 nucleotides align to TRBD1. Germline-derived CDR1 and CDR2 are ENHRY and SYGVKD. The V and J ends lost 4 bases and 2 bases, in that order; junction bases with no gene match: 6. This CDR3 comprises 15 residues. The CDR3 loop reads CAISGQGAINTEAFF. DNA for the CDR3: TGTGCCATCAGTGGGCAGGGGGCGATCAACACTGAAGCTTTCTTT.

This clonotype was found a few times. The rearrangement joins TRBV29-1 to TRBJ2-3, with TRBD1 as a possible D gene (6 bases). The CDR3 consists of 13 residues. The germline gives CDR1 SQVTM, CDR2 ANQGSEA. Trimming left V 4 bases short and J 3 bases short, with 11 bases between. This chain's CDR3 is CSVGQVRTDTQYF. DNA for the CDR3: TGCAGCGTTGGACAGGTTAGGACAGATACGCAGTATTTT.

The chain uses TRBV7-2 and TRBJ1-4; 8 bases align to TRBD1. Trimming at V came to 0 bases and at J to 7 bases, leaving 4 bases not matched to a gene. The length of the CDR3 is 15 residues. Germline values: CDR1 SGHTA, CDR2 FQGNSA. This chain's CDR3 is CASSLAQGAIEKLFF. In DNA form, the CDR3 reads TGTGCCAGCAGCTTAGCGCAGGGGGCTATTGAAAAACTGTTTTTT.

In nucleotides, the CDR3 is TGCAGTGCTAGACTACCCGACACAGATACGCAGTATTTT. It is translated as CSARLPDTDTQYF. This rearrangement joins TRBV20-1 to TRBJ2-3; D call uncertain. The ends were cut back, 2 bases at V and 2 bases at J, with 8 bases in the middle. The CDR3 totals 13 residues. CDR1 and CDR2 from the germline V gene are DFQATT and SNEGSKA (reference sequence).

This chain joins TRBV5-1 and TRBJ2-1; the D gene is possibly TRBD2 (5 bases). This CDR3 spans 14 amino acids. Germline values: CDR1 SGHRS, CDR2 YFSETQ. The V end was cut by 4 bases, the J end by 2 bases, with 10 bases between. The chain's CDR3 is CASSPGNPYNEQFF. The CDR3 coding sequence is TGCGCCAGCAGCCCCGGGAACCCCTACAATGAGCAGTTCTTC.

The chain has TRBV7-9 and TRBJ2-3; no reliable D call. V was trimmed by 2 bases and J by 8 bases, leaving 8 bases between them. Germline V gene lookup returns CDR1 SEHNR and CDR2 FQNEAQ (reference sequence). The CDR3 sequence is 12 residues long. The CDR3 DNA reads as TGTGCCAGCAGCTTATATAATCCTACGCAGTATTTT. Protein sequence: CASSLYNPTQYF.

The chain links TRBV6-1 to TRBJ2-1; D is possibly TRBD1 or TRBD2 (6 bases each). CDR3 length: 17 amino acids. Trimming cost V 5 bases and J 5 bases, with 22 bases left between them. Germline assignment: CDR1 MNHNS and CDR2 SASEGT. The CDR3 nucleotides read TGTGCCAGCAGTACACAACGACGGGGGCCCCTCCACAATGAGCAGTTCTTC. This gives the protein CASSTQRRGPLHNEQFF.

This clonotype was recorded at least ten times. The rearrangement joins TRBV10-2 to TRBJ1-5; TRBD1 aligns across 7 bases. V lost 8 bases and J lost 0; bases outside the gene matches: 4. The CDR3 has 14 amino acids. Germline V gene sequence: CDR1 WSHSY, CDR2 SAAADI. CDR3 amino acids: CASGTVYSNQPQHF. CDR3 DNA sequence: TGCGCCAGCGGGACAGTTTATAGCAATCAGCCCCAGCATTTT.

At least ten counts were recorded for this clonotype. The chain recombines TRBV5-1 with TRBJ2-5; D not resolved. This CDR3 contains 13 residues. V was trimmed by 5 bases and J by 5 bases, leaving 13 bases between them. The V gene's germline CDR1 is SGHRS and CDR2 YFSETQ. The CDR3 region is CASRSDKLETQYF. The CDR3 nucleotides read TGCGCCAGCAGATCGGATAAGTTGGAGACCCAGTACTTC.

The V and J genes are TRBV29-1 and TRBJ1-4, with 10 bases identical to TRBD1. The CDR3 spans 13 residues. CDR1 is SQVTM, CDR2 ANQGSEA, per germline. V was pared by 7 bases and J by 5 bases, with 4 bases of the junction left unmatched. CDR3 amino acids: CSAAGQGNEKLFF. The CDR3 region has the DNA TGCAGCGCCGCGGGACAGGGGAATGAAAAACTGTTTTTT. Complete variable domain (other parts from reference TRBV29-1 and TRBJ1-4): SAVISQKPSRDICQRGTSLTIQCQVDSQVTMMFWYRQQPGQSLTLIATANQGSEATYESGFVIDKFPISRPNLTFSTLTVSNMSPEDSSIYLCSAAGQGNEKLFFGSGTQLSVL.

This clonotype has a handful of counts. The chain carries TRBV6-5 and TRBJ2-1; 10 nucleotides align to TRBD2. Trimming cost V 5 bases and J 6 bases; bases outside gene matches: 4. The CDR3 loop spans 14 amino acids. The germline CDR1 and CDR2 sequences are MNHEY and SVGAGI. CDR3 amino acids: CASSRSGRGNEQFF. In nucleotides, the CDR3 is TGTGCCAGCAGTCGAAGCGGGAGGGGCAATGAGCAGTTCTTC.

The sample holds many counts of this clonotype. The chain has TRBV6-5 and TRBJ2-7, with D perhaps TRBD1 (5 bases). The CDR3 contains 15 residues. In germline, CDR1 is MNHEY, CDR2 SVGAGI. Between the trimmed V and J ends, which lost 0 bases and 8 bases, there was a span of 17 bases. CDR3 in DNA: TGTGCCAGCAGTTACTCGGGCAGGGCCTCCCCACAGCAGTACTTC. Encoded protein: CASSYSGRASPQQYF.

The sample holds a few counts of this clonotype. The CDR3 protein is CASSPRIADQETQYF. The CDR3 bases are TGTGCCAGCTCACCGAGAATAGCAGATCAAGAGACCCAGTACTTC. The chain couples TRBV18 to TRBJ2-5; D is ambiguous. The V end lost 3 bases, the J end lost 2 bases, and 13 bases lay between the germline ends. Germline loops: CDR1 KGHSH, CDR2 LQKENI. This CDR3 spans 15 amino acids.

This chain links TRBV20-1 with TRBJ2-7; D could derive from TRBD1 or TRBD2 (5 bases each). Germline CDR1 is DFQATT and CDR2 is SNEGSKA (reference sequence). The CDR3 contains 14 residues. Trimming took 6 bases from V and 2 from J, leaving 17 bases between them. CDR3 nucleotides: TGCAGTGCCACCCCCACGGGGCCAGCCTACGAGCAGTACTTC. Amino acids: CSATPTGPAYEQYF.

This clonotype has at least ten counts. The chain recombines TRBV12-3 or TRBV12-4 with TRBJ2-1; unclear D gene. The CDR3 is made up of 13 amino acids. V was pared by 6 bases and J by 1 base, with 7 bases between. DNA for the CDR3: TGTGCCAGCAGCCGCGGATCCTACAATGAGCAGTTCTTC. Its translation: CASSRGSYNEQFF.

This chain connects TRBV7-2 to TRBJ1-5, with TRBD1 matching 8 bases. CDR1 and CDR2 from the germline V gene are SGHTA and FQGNSA. The CDR3 sequence is 14 residues long. Germline trimming cut 5 bases from V and 6 bases from J; bases unmatched to any gene: 6. This chain's CDR3 is CASSLGQGGQPQHF. Here the CDR3 DNA reads TGTGCCAGCAGCCTTGGACAGGGAGGTCAGCCCCAGCATTTT.

This clonotype has just a few counts. The chain joins TRBV29-1 to TRBJ2-3; the match to TRBD2 covers 9 bases. The junction had 6 bases not matched to a gene; V was cut back by 4 bases and J by 4 bases. The V gene's germline CDR1 is SQVTM and CDR2 ANQGSEA. This CDR3 comprises 14 residues. CDR3 nucleotide sequence: TGCAGCGTTGTTAGGATAGCGGGAGCAGATACGCAGTATTTT. It is translated as CSVVRIAGADTQYF.